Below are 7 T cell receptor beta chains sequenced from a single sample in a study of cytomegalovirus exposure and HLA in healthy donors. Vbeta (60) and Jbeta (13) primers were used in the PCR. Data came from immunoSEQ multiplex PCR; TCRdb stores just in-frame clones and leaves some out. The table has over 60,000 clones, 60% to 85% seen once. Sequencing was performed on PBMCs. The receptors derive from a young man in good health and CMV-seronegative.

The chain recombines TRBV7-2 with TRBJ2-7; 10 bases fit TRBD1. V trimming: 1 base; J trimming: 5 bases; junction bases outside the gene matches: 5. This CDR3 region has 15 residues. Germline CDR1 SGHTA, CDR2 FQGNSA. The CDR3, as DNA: TGTGCCAGCAGCTTAGACGGGACAGGGGTCCACGAGCAGTACTTC. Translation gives CASSLDGTGVHEQYF.

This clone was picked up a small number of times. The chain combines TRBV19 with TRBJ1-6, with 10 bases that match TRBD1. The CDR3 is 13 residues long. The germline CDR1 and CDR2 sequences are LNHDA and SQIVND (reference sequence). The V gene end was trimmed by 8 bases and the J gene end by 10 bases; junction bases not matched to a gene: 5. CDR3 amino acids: CASQGTGASPLHF. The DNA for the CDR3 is TGTGCCAGTCAAGGGACAGGGGCCTCACCCCTCCACTTT.

CDR3 loop: CASSFTTGGSYNSPLHF. The CDR3 region has the DNA TGTGCCAGCAGCTTCACGACAGGGGGCTCCTATAATTCACCCCTCCACTTT. The chain has TRBV11-1 and TRBJ1-6; TRBD1 agrees at 9 bases. CDR1 and CDR2 (germline): SGHAT, FQDESV (reference sequence). This CDR3 spans 17 amino acids. Germline trimming cut 3 bases from V and 0 bases from J; bases unmatched to any gene: 3.

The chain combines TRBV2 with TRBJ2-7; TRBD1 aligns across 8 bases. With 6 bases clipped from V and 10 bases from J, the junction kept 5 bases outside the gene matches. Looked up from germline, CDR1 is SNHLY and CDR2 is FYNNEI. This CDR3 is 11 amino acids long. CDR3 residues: CASRADRDQYV. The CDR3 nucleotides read TGTGCCAGCAGGGCGGACAGGGATCAGTACGTC.

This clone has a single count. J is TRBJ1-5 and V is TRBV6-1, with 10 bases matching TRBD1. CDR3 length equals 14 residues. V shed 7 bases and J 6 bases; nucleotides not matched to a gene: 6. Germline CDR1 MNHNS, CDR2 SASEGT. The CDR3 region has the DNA TGTGCCAGCACTCCGGACAGGGGGGTTCAGCCCCAGCATTTT. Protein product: CASTPDRGVQPQHF.

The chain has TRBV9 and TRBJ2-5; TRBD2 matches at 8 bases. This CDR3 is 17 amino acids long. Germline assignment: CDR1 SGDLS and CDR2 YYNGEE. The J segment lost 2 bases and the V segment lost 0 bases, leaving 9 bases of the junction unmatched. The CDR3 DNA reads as TGTGCCAGCAGCGTAGCTGAACGGGGGGGCCGACAAGAGACCCAGTACTTC. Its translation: CASSVAERGGRQETQYF.

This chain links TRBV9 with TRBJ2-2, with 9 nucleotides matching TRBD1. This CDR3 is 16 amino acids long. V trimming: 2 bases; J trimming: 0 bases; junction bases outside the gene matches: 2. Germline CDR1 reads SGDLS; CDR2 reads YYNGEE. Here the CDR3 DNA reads TGTGCCAGCAGCGTTGGGACAGGGCCGAACACCGGGGAGCTGTTTTTT. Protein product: CASSVGTGPNTGELFF.